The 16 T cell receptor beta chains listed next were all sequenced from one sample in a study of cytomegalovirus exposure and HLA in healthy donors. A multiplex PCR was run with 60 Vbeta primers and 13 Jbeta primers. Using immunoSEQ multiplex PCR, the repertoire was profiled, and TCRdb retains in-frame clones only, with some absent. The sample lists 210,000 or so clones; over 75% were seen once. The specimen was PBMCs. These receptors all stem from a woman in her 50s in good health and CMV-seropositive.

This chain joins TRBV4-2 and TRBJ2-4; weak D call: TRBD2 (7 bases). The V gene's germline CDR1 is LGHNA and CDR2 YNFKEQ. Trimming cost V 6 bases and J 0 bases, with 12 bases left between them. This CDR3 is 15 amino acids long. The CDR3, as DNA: TGTGCCAGCAGTCAGGGAGGGGGAGCCAAAAACATTCAGTACTTC. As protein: CASSQGGGAKNIQYF.

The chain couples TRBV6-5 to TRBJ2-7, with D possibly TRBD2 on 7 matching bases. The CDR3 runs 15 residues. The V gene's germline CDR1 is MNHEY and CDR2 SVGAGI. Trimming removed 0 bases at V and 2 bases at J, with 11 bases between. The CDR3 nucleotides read TGTGCCAGCAGTTACTCGGAGGGGGGGACCTACGAGCAGTACTTC. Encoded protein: CASSYSEGGTYEQYF.

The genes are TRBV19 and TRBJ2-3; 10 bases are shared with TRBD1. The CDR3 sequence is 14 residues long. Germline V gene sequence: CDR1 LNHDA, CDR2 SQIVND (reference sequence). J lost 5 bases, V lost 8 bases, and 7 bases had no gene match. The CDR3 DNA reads TGTGCCAGTCAGGACAGGGGGATTGGAGATACGCAGTATTTT. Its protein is CASQDRGIGDTQYF.

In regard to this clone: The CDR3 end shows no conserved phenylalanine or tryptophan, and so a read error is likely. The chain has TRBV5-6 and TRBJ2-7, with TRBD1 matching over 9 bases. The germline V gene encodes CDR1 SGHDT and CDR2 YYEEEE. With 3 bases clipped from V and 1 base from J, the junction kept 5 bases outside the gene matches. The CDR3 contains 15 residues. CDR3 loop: CASSWDRAASYEQYL. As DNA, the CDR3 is TGTGCCAGCAGCTGGGACAGGGCCGCTTCCTACGAGCAGTACCTC.

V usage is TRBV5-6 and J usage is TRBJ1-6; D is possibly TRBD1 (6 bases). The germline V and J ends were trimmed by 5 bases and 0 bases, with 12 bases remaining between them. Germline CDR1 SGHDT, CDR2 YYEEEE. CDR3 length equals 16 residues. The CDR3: CASSYDRSSYNSPLHF. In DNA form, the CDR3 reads TGTGCCAGCAGTTACGACAGGAGCTCCTATAATTCACCCCTCCACTTT.

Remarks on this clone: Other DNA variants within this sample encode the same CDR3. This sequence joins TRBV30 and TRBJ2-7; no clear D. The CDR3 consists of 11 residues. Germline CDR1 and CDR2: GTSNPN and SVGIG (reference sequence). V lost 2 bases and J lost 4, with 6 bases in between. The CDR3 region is CAWSTAYEQYF. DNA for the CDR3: TGTGCCTGGAGTACAGCATACGAGCAGTACTTC.

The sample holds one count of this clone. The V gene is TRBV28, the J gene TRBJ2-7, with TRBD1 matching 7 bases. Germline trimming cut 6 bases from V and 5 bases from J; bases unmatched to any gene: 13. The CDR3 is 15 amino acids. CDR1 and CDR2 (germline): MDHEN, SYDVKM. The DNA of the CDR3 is TGTGCCAGCAGGTCCCGGACAGGCCCCGGGGACGAGCAGTACTTC. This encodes CASRSRTGPGDEQYF.

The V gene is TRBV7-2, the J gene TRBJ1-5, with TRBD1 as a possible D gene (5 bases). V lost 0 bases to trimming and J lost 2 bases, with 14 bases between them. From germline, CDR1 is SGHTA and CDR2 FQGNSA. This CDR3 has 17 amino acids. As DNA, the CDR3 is TGTGCCAGCAGCTTAGCCCCAGGGTTGGTCGGCAATCAGCCCCAGCATTTT. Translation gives CASSLAPGLVGNQPQHF.

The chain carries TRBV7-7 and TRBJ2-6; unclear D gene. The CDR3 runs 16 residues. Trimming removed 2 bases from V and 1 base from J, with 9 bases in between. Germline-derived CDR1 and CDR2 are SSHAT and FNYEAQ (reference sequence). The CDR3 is CASSLSGPSGANVLTF. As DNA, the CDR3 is TGTGCCAGCAGCTTATCAGGCCCTTCTGGGGCCAACGTCCTGACTTTC.

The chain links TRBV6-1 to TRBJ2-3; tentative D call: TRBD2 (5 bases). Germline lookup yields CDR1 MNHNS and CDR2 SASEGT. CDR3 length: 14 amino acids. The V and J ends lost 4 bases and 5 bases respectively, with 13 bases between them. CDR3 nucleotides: TGTGCCAGCAGTGGTGGGGAGAACCTAGATACGCAGTATTTT. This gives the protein CASSGGENLDTQYF.

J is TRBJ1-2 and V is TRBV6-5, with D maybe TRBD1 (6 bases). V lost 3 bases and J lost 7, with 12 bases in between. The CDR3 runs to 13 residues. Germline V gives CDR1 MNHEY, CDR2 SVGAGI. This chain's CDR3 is CASSYYNRVGYTF. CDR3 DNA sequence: TGTGCCAGCAGTTATTATAACAGGGTTGGCTACACCTTC.

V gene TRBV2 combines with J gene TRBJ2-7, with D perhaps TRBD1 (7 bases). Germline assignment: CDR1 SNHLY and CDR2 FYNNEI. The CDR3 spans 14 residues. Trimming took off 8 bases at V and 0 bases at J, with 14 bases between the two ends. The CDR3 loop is CASRGTVSSYEQYF. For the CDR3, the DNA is TGTGCCAGCCGGGGGACAGTAAGCTCCTACGAGCAGTACTTC.

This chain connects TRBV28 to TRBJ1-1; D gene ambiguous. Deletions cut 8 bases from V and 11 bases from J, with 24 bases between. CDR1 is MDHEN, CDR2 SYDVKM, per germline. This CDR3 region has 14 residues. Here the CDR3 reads CASCERARGLGAFF. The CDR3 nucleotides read TGTGCCAGCTGCGAGCGGGCCAGAGGGCTAGGGGCTTTCTTT.

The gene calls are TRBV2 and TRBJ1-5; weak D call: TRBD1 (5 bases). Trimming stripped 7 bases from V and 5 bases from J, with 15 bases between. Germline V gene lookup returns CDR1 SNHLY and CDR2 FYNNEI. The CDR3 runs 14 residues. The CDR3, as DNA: TGTGCCAGCAAAAGGCAGGGCTTAGATCAGCCCCAGCATTTT. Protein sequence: CASKRQGLDQPQHF.

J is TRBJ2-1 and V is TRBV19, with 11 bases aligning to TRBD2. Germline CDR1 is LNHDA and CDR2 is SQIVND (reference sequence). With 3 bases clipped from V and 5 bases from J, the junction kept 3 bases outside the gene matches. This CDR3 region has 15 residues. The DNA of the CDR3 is TGTGCCAGTAGTATTTCTAGCGGGGGGCACAATGAGCAGTTCTTC. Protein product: CASSISSGGHNEQFF. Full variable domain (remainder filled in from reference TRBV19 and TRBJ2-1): DGGITQSPKYLFRKEGQNVTLSCEQNLNHDAMYWYRQDPGQGLRLIYYSQIVNDFQKGDIAEGYSVSREKKESFPLTVTSAQKNPTAFYLCASSISSGGHNEQFFGPGTRLTVL.

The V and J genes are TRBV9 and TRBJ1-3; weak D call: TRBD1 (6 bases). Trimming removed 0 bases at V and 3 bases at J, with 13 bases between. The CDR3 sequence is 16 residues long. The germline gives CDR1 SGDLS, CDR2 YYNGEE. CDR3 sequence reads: CASSVAGGFGGNTIYF. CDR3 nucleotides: TGTGCCAGCAGCGTAGCGGGGGGCTTTGGTGGAAACACCATATATTTT.